Below are 26 T cell receptor beta chains sequenced from a single sample in a study of T cells in localized non-small cell lung cancer. This table comes from immunoSEQ multiplex PCR, and its TCRdb copy is limited to in-frame clones, with some not included. The table lists about 25,000 clones, 88% of them singletons, with roughly 9.9% in the top ten. The sample consisted of peripheral blood mononuclear cells, taken before any cancer treatment. These receptors all come from a woman aged 35-75 years with stage III lung adenocarcinoma.

The rearrangement uses TRBV4-3 and TRBJ1-5; the D gene is possibly TRBD1 (6 bases). Germline assignment: CDR1 LGHNA and CDR2 YSLEER. V lost 1 base and J 1 base, leaving 11 bases between the germline ends. The CDR3 covers 16 residues. The CDR3 nucleotides read TGCGCCAGCAGCCAAGGGACAGCGTTAAGCAATCAGCCCCAGCATTTT. Translated, it gives CASSQGTALSNQPQHF.

The gene calls are TRBV5-1 and TRBJ1-1; perhaps TRBD1 as D (6 bases). Trimming left V 5 bases short and J 5 bases short, with 16 bases between. This CDR3 is built from 14 residues. From germline, CDR1 is SGHRS and CDR2 YFSETQ. CDR3 sequence reads: CASSDAQGLTEAFF. CDR3 in DNA: TGCGCCAGCAGTGATGCACAGGGTTTGACTGAAGCTTTCTTT.

This clone was detected only once. V and J are TRBV11-3 and TRBJ2-5; 7 nucleotides align to TRBD1. The germline gives CDR1 SGHNT, CDR2 YENEEA. This CDR3 contains 13 residues. The ends lost 5 bases at V and 2 bases at J; junction bases unmatched: 2. The CDR3 DNA sequence: TGTGCCAGCAGCGCACAGGGGCAAGAGACCCAGTACTTC. Protein: CASSAQGQETQYF.

The CDR3, as DNA: TGTGCCAGTAGTCGACAGGGACCAAAGGGAGGGTATGGCTACACCTTC. Amino acids: CASSRQGPKGGYGYTF. The rearrangement joins TRBV19 to TRBJ1-2; 7 nucleotides align to TRBD1. Germline CDR1 and CDR2: LNHDA and SQIVND (reference sequence). This CDR3 is built from 16 residues. V shed 5 bases and J 5 bases; nucleotides not matched to a gene: 14.

The rearrangement joins TRBV10-1 to TRBJ2-7; TRBD2 matches 9 bases. The germline V gene encodes CDR1 WNHNN and CDR2 SYGVQD (reference sequence). V trimming: 3 bases; J trimming: 0 bases; junction bases outside the gene matches: 6. The CDR3 spans 16 residues. CDR3 sequence: CASSDHLSGSSYEQYF. CDR3 bases: TGCGCCAGCAGTGACCACCTTAGCGGGAGCTCCTACGAGCAGTACTTC.

This sequence joins TRBV4-3 and TRBJ2-7; 10 nucleotides align to TRBD1. With V trimmed by 1 base and J by 0 bases, 6 bases remained unmatched. CDR1 is LGHNA, CDR2 YSLEER, per germline. The CDR3 runs to 17 residues. The CDR3 is CASSQAIGTGASYEQYF. The DNA of the CDR3 is TGCGCCAGCAGCCAAGCGATTGGGACAGGGGCCTCCTACGAGCAGTACTTC.

The V and J genes are TRBV27 and TRBJ1-1, with D unclear. CDR1 and CDR2 from the germline V gene are MNHEY and SMNVEV (reference sequence). This CDR3 is built from 14 residues. Trimming took 3 bases from V and 0 from J, leaving 8 bases between them. In nucleotides, the CDR3 is TGTGCCAGCAGTTTTTCCAGGTTGAACACTGAAGCTTTCTTT. It is translated as CASSFSRLNTEAFF.

The chain carries TRBV28 and TRBJ2-7, with D possibly TRBD1 on 5 matching bases. Trimming took off 6 bases at V and 7 bases at J, with 16 bases between the two ends. This CDR3 is 13 amino acids long. In germline, CDR1 is MDHEN, CDR2 SYDVKM. The CDR3 DNA is TGTGCCAGCAGCCTCGTCTGGGGCTATGAGCAGTACTTC. It encodes CASSLVWGYEQYF.

This clone turned up a few times. The chain has TRBV5-4 and TRBJ2-3, with 13 bases identical to TRBD2. V trimming: 5 bases; J trimming: 2 bases; junction bases outside the gene matches: 5. The CDR3 is made up of 16 amino acids. Germline CDR1 is SGHNT and CDR2 is YYREEE (reference sequence). In DNA, the CDR3 is TGTGCCAGCAGTCGACTAGCGGGGGGACCCACAGATACGCAGTATTTT. This sequence encodes CASSRLAGGPTDTQYF.

The chain has TRBV19 and TRBJ1-3; maybe TRBD1 (6 bases). Looked up from germline, CDR1 is LNHDA and CDR2 is SQIVND (reference sequence). Between the trimmed V and J ends, which lost 3 bases and 3 bases, there was a span of 9 bases. The CDR3 contains 14 residues. The CDR3 DNA reads as TGTGCCAGTAGTATCCGGACAGATGGAAACACCATATATTTT. Its translation is CASSIRTDGNTIYF. Using reference TRBV19 and TRBJ1-3 for the parts outside the CDR3, the full variable domain is DGGITQSPKYLFRKEGQNVTLSCEQNLNHDAMYWYRQDPGQGLRLIYYSQIVNDFQKGDIAEGYSVSREKKESFPLTVTSAQKNPTAFYLCASSIRTDGNTIYFGEGSWLTVV.

This clone appeared a single time. This chain connects TRBV18 to TRBJ1-1, with D maybe TRBD1 (5 bases). The germline CDR1 and CDR2 sequences are KGHSH and LQKENI. The V gene lost 2 bases and the J gene lost 1 base, with 8 bases spanning the gap. This CDR3 is 14 amino acids long. This chain's CDR3 is CASSPGTTNTEAFF. The CDR3 DNA reads TGTGCCAGCTCACCAGGGACTACGAACACTGAAGCTTTCTTT.

This chain uses TRBV6-1 with TRBJ1-2; 8 bases align to TRBD1. Germline lookup yields CDR1 MNHNS and CDR2 SASEGT. The CDR3 is made up of 14 amino acids. V was clipped by 10 bases and J by 5 bases; unmatched bases: 12. As DNA, the CDR3 is TGTGCCACCCTAAACTCCCACAGGGGGTATGGCTACACCTTC. Translating gives CATLNSHRGYGYTF.

The chain is built from TRBV27 and TRBJ2-7, with D unclear. Germline CDR1 reads MNHEY; CDR2 reads SMNVEV (reference sequence). V was clipped by 3 bases and J by 2 bases, with 8 bases between them. CDR3 length equals 13 residues. CDR3 sequence (DNA): TGTGCCAGCAGTTTCAGCAGGACCTACGAGCAGTACTTC. Translating gives CASSFSRTYEQYF.

This rearrangement joins TRBV28 to TRBJ1-5; D uncertain. The CDR3 is 15 residues long. Per the germline V gene, CDR1 is MDHEN and CDR2 is SYDVKM. V was shortened by 6 bases and J by 2 bases, with 14 bases between the two germline ends. The CDR3 reads CASSPTHGGNQPQHF. The DNA of the CDR3 is TGTGCCAGCAGCCCGACCCACGGAGGCAATCAGCCCCAGCATTTT.

This clone was detected once. The chain is built from TRBV9 and TRBJ2-7; 7 nucleotides match TRBD1. Losses at the gene ends were 4 bases for V and 1 base for J; bases not matched to a gene: 8. The CDR3 consists of 15 residues. Germline V gives CDR1 SGDLS, CDR2 YYNGEE. In DNA, the CDR3 is TGTGCCAGCAGCCGAACCGGGACAGAGTCCTACGAGCAGTACTTC. It translates to CASSRTGTESYEQYF. Full variable domain (missing parts from reference TRBV9 and TRBJ2-7): DSGVTQTPKHLITATGQRVTLRCSPRSGDLSVYWYQQSLDQGLQFLIQYYNGEERAKGNILERFSAQQFPDLHSELNLSSLELGDSALYFCASSRTGTESYEQYFGPGTRLTVT.

CDR3 region: CASGLAGGSYNEQFF. The CDR3 DNA sequence: TGTGCCAGCGGTTTAGCGGGAGGGTCATACAATGAGCAGTTCTTC. The V gene is TRBV25-1, the J gene TRBJ2-1; 11 nucleotides align to TRBD2. The germline V gene has CDR1 MGHDK and CDR2 SYGVNS. V trimming: 8 bases; J trimming: 4 bases; junction bases outside the gene matches: 7. This CDR3 comprises 15 residues. Based on the CDR3 plus reference TRBV25-1 and TRBJ2-1, the full variable domain is EADIYQTPRYLVIGTGKKITLECSQTMGHDKMYWYQQDPGMELHLIHYSYGVNSTEKGDLSSESTVSRIRTEHFPLTLESARPSHTSQYLCASGLAGGSYNEQFFGPGTRLTVL.

DNA of the CDR3: TGCGCCAGCAGCCAAGCCTTCGGGGACTCATACGAGCAGTACTTC. Protein sequence: CASSQAFGDSYEQYF. The chain couples TRBV4-3 to TRBJ2-7, with TRBD2 as a possible D gene (6 bases). Trimming left V 1 base short and J 4 bases short, with 14 bases between. The V gene's germline CDR1 is LGHNA and CDR2 YSLEER. CDR3 length: 15 residues.

This chain connects TRBV7-6 to TRBJ2-7; 12 positions agree with TRBD2. V trimming: 0 bases; J trimming: 2 bases; junction bases outside the gene matches: 8. CDR1 is SGHVS, CDR2 FNYEAQ, per germline. The CDR3 spans 18 residues. CDR3 sequence: CASSLAPPSGRAAYEQYF. CDR3 nucleotides: TGTGCCAGCAGCTTAGCGCCCCCTAGCGGGAGGGCTGCCTACGAGCAGTACTTC. Drawing the rest from reference TRBV7-6 and TRBJ2-7, the complete variable domain is GAGVSQSPRYKVTKRGQDVALRCDPISGHVSLYWYRQALGQGPEFLTYFNYEAQQDKSGLPNDRFSAERPEGSISTLTIQRTEQRDSAMYRCASSLAPPSGRAAYEQYFGPGTRLTVT.

The chain couples TRBV2 to TRBJ2-6, with D tentatively TRBD1 (6 bases). The CDR3 loop spans 15 amino acids. Trimming removed 6 bases at V and 1 base at J, with 10 bases between. Germline values: CDR1 SNHLY, CDR2 FYNNEI. CDR3 sequence (DNA): TGTGCCAGCAGGCGCCAGGGGTCTGGGGCCAACGTCCTGACTTTC. This sequence encodes CASRRQGSGANVLTF. The complete variable domain, with remaining parts taken from reference TRBV2 and TRBJ2-6, reads EPEVTQTPSHQVTQMGQEVILRCVPISNHLYFYWYRQILGQKVEFLVSFYNNEISEKSEIFDDQFSVERPDGSNFTLKIRSTKLEDSAMYFCASRRQGSGANVLTFGAGSRLTVL.

The V call is TRBV6-1, the J call TRBJ2-5, with D perhaps given as TRBD1 or TRBD2 (7 bases each). CDR1 and CDR2 (germline): MNHNS, SASEGT. The CDR3 sequence is 14 residues long. Trimming pared 8 bases from V and 4 bases from J, leaving 17 bases between. The CDR3 coding sequence is TGTGCCAGCGCCAGGGGGGGGTCGCGAGAGACCCAGTACTTC. Protein: CASARGGSRETQYF.

This chain uses TRBV19 with TRBJ1-1; 8 bases are a match to TRBD1. The CDR3 sequence is 17 residues long. In germline, CDR1 is LNHDA, CDR2 SQIVND (reference sequence). V shed 3 bases and J 5 bases; nucleotides not matched to a gene: 14. CDR3 sequence (DNA): TGTGCCAGTAGTATCTCGGACACGGGACAGGTACGAACTGAAGCTTTCTTT. Amino acids: CASSISDTGQVRTEAFF.

V is TRBV5-4 and J is TRBJ2-7, with a possible D match to TRBD1 (6 bases). The CDR3 has 14 residues. The germline V gene has CDR1 SGHNT and CDR2 YYREEE (reference sequence). Trimming removed 4 bases at V and 5 bases at J, with 16 bases between. CDR3 protein: CASSLRTVRNEQYF. The CDR3 region has the DNA TGTGCCAGCAGCCTACGGACAGTAAGGAACGAGCAGTACTTC.

The chain recombines TRBV5-8 with TRBJ1-1; no clear D gene. CDR3 size: 17 residues. Trimming took off 4 bases at V and 4 bases at J, with 23 bases between the two ends. Per germline, CDR1 SGHTS and CDR2 YDEGEE. CDR3 in amino acids: CASSRIVVRESSTEAFF. CDR3 bases: TGTGCCAGCAGCCGGATTGTGGTGAGGGAATCGAGCACTGAAGCTTTCTTT.

The chain carries TRBV6-5 and TRBJ2-7, with 8 bases aligning to TRBD1. V lost 4 bases to trimming and J lost 2 bases; unmatched junction nucleotides: 10. The CDR3 is 16 amino acids. Germline V CDR1 and CDR2: MNHEY, SVGAGI. CDR3 DNA sequence: TGTGCCAGCAGTTCGCCCAGGGGGCTAAAAACCTACGAGCAGTACTTC. Its protein is CASSSPRGLKTYEQYF.

V usage is TRBV20-1 and J usage is TRBJ1-2; D is undetermined. Per germline, CDR1 DFQATT and CDR2 SNEGSKA (reference sequence). This CDR3 spans 11 amino acids. Trimming took 6 bases from V and 6 from J, leaving 11 bases between them. CDR3 protein: CSADTNDGYTF. In DNA, the CDR3 is TGCAGTGCCGACACTAATGATGGCTACACCTTC.

The chain links TRBV6-5 to TRBJ1-1; maybe TRBD1 (5 bases). CDR3 length equals 14 residues. Trimming shortened V by 5 bases and J by 10 bases, and 20 bases separated the two germline ends. Germline values: CDR1 MNHEY, CDR2 SVGAGI. The CDR3 nucleotides read TGTGCCAGCAGTCCCGTCCCCATAGGCAGGGCAGCTTTCTTT. The encoded protein is CASSPVPIGRAAFF.